Listed here are 27 T cell receptor beta chains from one sample, sequenced in a study of blood T cell repertoires in COVID-19. Sequenced by immunoSEQ multiplex PCR; TCRdb stores in-frame clones only, minus some. Found here are tens of thousands of clones, 80% of them singletons; the top ten hold 13% to 15%. Sequencing was carried out using peripheral blood. The source is a woman aged 65 to 85 with acute or convalescent COVID-19.

V gene TRBV7-9 combines with J gene TRBJ2-3, with D perhaps matching TRBD1 (6 bases). This CDR3 region has 15 residues. Trimming shortened V by 7 bases and J by 0 bases, and 14 bases separated the two germline ends. Per the germline V gene, CDR1 is SEHNR and CDR2 is FQNEAQ (reference sequence). CDR3 nucleotide sequence: TGTGCCAGCACTGAGCTAGGGGGTAGCACAGATACGCAGTATTTT. It encodes CASTELGGSTDTQYF.

The chain links TRBV28 to TRBJ2-7; a possible D gene is TRBD2 (5 bases). With 3 bases removed from V and 2 bases from J, the gap between germline ends came to 23 bases. The CDR3 runs to 18 residues. Germline CDR1 reads MDHEN; CDR2 reads SYDVKM. For the CDR3, the DNA is TGTGCCAGCAGTTTCCGCCTAGCCAATATTCGATTAACCTACGAGCAGTACTTC. This gives the protein CASSFRLANIRLTYEQYF.

This clone was picked up a small number of times. The chain has TRBV7-9 and TRBJ2-7; TRBD1 aligns across 9 bases. Germline V lookup: CDR1 SEHNR, CDR2 FQNEAQ (reference sequence). The V segment lost 5 bases and the J segment 1 base; nucleotides outside the gene matches: 3. The CDR3 loop spans 14 amino acids. CDR3 coding DNA: TGTGCCAGCAGCCTCGGGACAGGGTCCTACGAGCAGTACTTC. It yields the protein CASSLGTGSYEQYF.

This chain links TRBV9 with TRBJ2-1, with 15 bases identical to TRBD2. CDR1 and CDR2 (germline): SGDLS, YYNGEE. The V and J ends lost 0 bases and 6 bases, in that order; junction bases with no gene match: 4. There are 17 residues in the CDR3. The CDR3 loop is CASSVGTSGGAFNEQFF. The CDR3 DNA is TGTGCCAGCAGCGTAGGGACTAGCGGGGGGGCCTTCAATGAGCAGTTCTTC. Filled out from reference TRBV9 and TRBJ2-1, the complete variable domain reads DSGVTQTPKHLITATGQRVTLRCSPRSGDLSVYWYQQSLDQGLQFLIQYYNGEERAKGNILERFSAQQFPDLHSELNLSSLELGDSALYFCASSVGTSGGAFNEQFFGPGTRLTVL.

The chain has TRBV3-1 (or the pseudogene TRBV3-2) and TRBJ2-2; D not certain. The CDR3 is 12 amino acids. The V gene lost 4 bases and the J gene lost 5 bases, with 5 bases spanning the gap. Germline CDR1 reads LGHDT; CDR2 reads YNNKEL (reference sequence). CDR3 nucleotides: TGTGCCAGCAGCCTCCAAACCGGGGAGCTGTTTTTT. It codes for CASSLQTGELFF.

The chain is built from TRBV6-5 and TRBJ2-7; 8 bases are shared with TRBD1. The length of the CDR3 is 14 residues. V trimming: 0 bases; J trimming: 5 bases; junction bases outside the gene matches: 3. Germline V CDR1 and CDR2: MNHEY, SVGAGI. The CDR3 sequence: CASSYSRGQDEQYF. CDR3 DNA sequence: TGTGCCAGCAGTTACTCTAGGGGACAGGACGAGCAGTACTTC.

The chain joins TRBV6-5 to TRBJ1-3; D is unresolved. CDR1 and CDR2 (germline): MNHEY, SVGAGI. Trimming left V 8 bases short and J 0 bases short, with 11 bases between. This CDR3 spans 14 amino acids. DNA for the CDR3: TGTGCCAGCGGGTTACAGTTCTCTGGAAACACCATATATTTT. Translated: CASGLQFSGNTIYF.

This chain connects TRBV5-1 to TRBJ2-3, with a possible D match to TRBD1 (5 bases). V lost 5 bases, J lost 0 bases, and 10 bases lay in between. CDR1 is SGHRS and CDR2 is YFSETQ in the germline V gene. The CDR3 extends over 14 amino acids. CDR3: CASRLQVSTDTQYF. For the CDR3, the DNA is TGCGCCAGCAGACTACAGGTTAGCACAGATACGCAGTATTTT.

The J gene is TRBJ2-5, the V gene TRBV7-2; D is perhaps TRBD2 (5 bases). Germline CDR1 and CDR2: SGHTA and FQGNSA. V dropped 3 bases and J dropped 5 bases, with 10 bases sitting between them. The CDR3 has 13 residues. In DNA, the CDR3 is TGTGCCAGCAGCTTCGGGGTTTCCGAGACCCAGTACTTC. It yields the protein CASSFGVSETQYF.

The genes are TRBV4-1 and TRBJ2-7; 10 bases are a match to TRBD2. The CDR3 runs to 15 residues. The V segment lost 5 bases and the J segment 3 bases; nucleotides outside the gene matches: 7. Germline values: CDR1 MGHRA, CDR2 YSYEKL. CDR3 residues: CASSRDSGGDYEQYF. In DNA, the CDR3 is TGCGCCAGCAGCAGAGACAGCGGGGGGGACTACGAGCAGTACTTC.

This chain links TRBV5-5 with TRBJ1-5; 7 positions match TRBD1. Trimming cost V 4 bases and J 3 bases; bases outside gene matches: 7. The CDR3 totals 15 residues. Germline V CDR1 and CDR2: SGHKS, YYEKEE (reference sequence). The CDR3 region is CASSLQGQLNQPQHF. As DNA, the CDR3 is TGTGCCAGCAGCCTGCAGGGACAGCTCAATCAGCCCCAGCATTTT.

The genes are TRBV6-5 and TRBJ1-6, with a possible D match to TRBD1 (6 bases). V lost 6 bases to trimming and J lost 8 bases, with 11 bases between them. The CDR3 length is 13 residues. The germline CDR1 and CDR2 sequences are MNHEY and SVGAGI. CDR3 sequence: CASRGQLDSPLHF. The CDR3 DNA is TGTGCCAGCAGAGGACAGTTGGATTCACCCCTCCACTTT.

This clone was detected a few times. This chain joins TRBV3-1 (or the pseudogene TRBV3-2) and TRBJ2-1, with TRBD1 as a possible D gene (5 bases). Trimming left V 4 bases short and J 5 bases short, with 6 bases between. Germline CDR1 and CDR2: LGHDT and YNNKEL (reference sequence). The CDR3 consists of 12 residues. In DNA form, the CDR3 reads TGTGCCAGCAGCCGGGGCAACAATGAGCAGTTCTTC. This gives the protein CASSRGNNEQFF.

The J gene is TRBJ2-7, the V gene TRBV6-5; 7 bases are shared with TRBD2. J was trimmed by 2 bases and V by 6 bases; bases with no gene match: 10. Germline CDR1 and CDR2: MNHEY and SVGAGI. This CDR3 is 15 amino acids long. The CDR3 sequence: CASRALAAGTYEQYF. Written as DNA, the CDR3 is TGTGCCAGCAGGGCCCTAGCGGCGGGAACCTACGAGCAGTACTTC.

This clone was observed a few times. The CDR3 bases are TGTGCCAGTAGTACGACAGGGAACACTGAAGCTTTCTTT. This encodes CASSTTGNTEAFF. This chain links TRBV19 with TRBJ1-1; possible D gene TRBD1, 6 bases. CDR3 length: 13 amino acids. Looked up from germline, CDR1 is LNHDA and CDR2 is SQIVND (reference sequence). V lost 4 bases and J lost 1, with 7 bases in between. The entire variable domain, with the rest obtained from reference TRBV19 and TRBJ1-1, is as follows: DGGITQSPKYLFRKEGQNVTLSCEQNLNHDAMYWYRQDPGQGLRLIYYSQIVNDFQKGDIAEGYSVSREKKESFPLTVTSAQKNPTAFYLCASSTTGNTEAFFGQGTRLTVV.

This clone was observed a few times. The chain uses TRBV3-1 (or the pseudogene TRBV3-2) and TRBJ2-7; a possible D gene is TRBD2 (6 bases). Trimming shortened V by 6 bases and J by 0 bases, and 15 bases separated the two germline ends. Germline-derived CDR1 and CDR2 are LGHDT and YNNKEL (reference sequence). The CDR3 is made up of 15 amino acids. The CDR3 loop reads CASSPVQTSSYEQYF. The CDR3 bases are TGTGCCAGCAGTCCCGTGCAGACTAGCTCCTACGAGCAGTACTTC.

The chain uses TRBV28 and TRBJ2-7, with D possibly TRBD2 on 5 matching bases. CDR1 is MDHEN, CDR2 SYDVKM, per germline. Deletions cut 3 bases from V and 4 bases from J, with 7 bases between. The CDR3 extends over 12 amino acids. CDR3 sequence (DNA): TGTGCCAGCAGTTTCGGGGAGTACGAGCAGTACTTC. This gives the protein CASSFGEYEQYF.

The rearrangement links TRBV19 to TRBJ2-7; D is perhaps TRBD1 (6 bases). CDR1 and CDR2 from the germline V gene are LNHDA and SQIVND (reference sequence). V dropped 5 bases and J dropped 7 bases, with 21 bases sitting between them. This CDR3 spans 15 amino acids. The CDR3 DNA follows: TGTGCCAGTAGTCTTCAGACAGGAGTCTCGCGGGAGCAGTACTTC. It is translated as CASSLQTGVSREQYF.

This clone was detected a few times. The CDR3 region is CASSPQGQGRTYGYTF. In nucleotides, the CDR3 is TGTGCCAGCAGTCCCCAAGGACAGGGGAGGACCTATGGCTACACCTTC. The rearrangement uses TRBV27 and TRBJ1-2; the match to TRBD1 covers 9 bases. This CDR3 region has 16 residues. Trimming at V came to 5 bases and at J to 4 bases, leaving 11 bases not matched to a gene. The germline CDR1 and CDR2 sequences are MNHEY and SMNVEV (reference sequence).

This clone showed up just a few times. The CDR3 protein is CSGVVWASGRAKNTQYF. CDR3 sequence (DNA): TGCAGCGGTGTAGTATGGGCTAGCGGGAGGGCCAAAAATACGCAGTATTTT. The genes are TRBV29-1 and TRBJ2-3; 12 bases are shared with TRBD2. The V gene's germline CDR1 is SQVTM and CDR2 ANQGSEA. The J segment lost 7 bases and the V segment lost 7 bases, leaving 18 bases of the junction unmatched. This CDR3 is 17 amino acids long.

V gene TRBV6-1 combines with J gene TRBJ2-2; TRBD1 matches at 7 bases. The CDR3 sequence is 16 residues long. The germline V gene has CDR1 MNHNS and CDR2 SASEGT. The junction had 10 bases not matched to a gene; V was cut back by 2 bases and J by 7 bases. The DNA for the CDR3 is TGTGCCAGCAGTGAAACCCTCGGGACAGTCGGCGGGGAGCTGTTTTTT. Translating it yields CASSETLGTVGGELFF.

The rearrangement joins TRBV7-6 to TRBJ2-3; 7 bases are shared with TRBD2. V lost 5 bases and J lost 3; bases outside the gene matches: 2. The CDR3 extends over 13 amino acids. CDR1 is SGHVS and CDR2 is FNYEAQ in the germline V gene. The CDR3 DNA is TGTGCCAGCAGCCCGCGGGAGACAGATACGCAGTATTTT. Translating it yields CASSPRETDTQYF.

This clone appeared a single time. The chain couples TRBV10-2 to TRBJ2-5; no clear D. There are 12 residues in the CDR3. From germline, CDR1 is WSHSY and CDR2 SAAADI. V dropped 3 bases and J dropped 4 bases, with 6 bases sitting between them. The CDR3 coding sequence is TGCGCCAGCAGTGATAGAGGAGAGACCCAGTACTTC. Translation gives CASSDRGETQYF.

The V gene is TRBV11-2, the J gene TRBJ2-2; D remains ambiguous. With 0 bases removed from V and 5 bases from J, the gap between germline ends came to 4 bases. Germline V gene data show CDR1 as SGHAT and CDR2 as FQNNGV. The CDR3 runs 13 residues. This chain's CDR3 is CASSLERTGELFF. CDR3 DNA sequence: TGTGCCAGCAGCTTAGAGAGGACCGGGGAGCTGTTTTTT.

This clone was counted between two and nine times. This sequence joins TRBV7-9 and TRBJ2-3; maybe TRBD2 (6 bases). This CDR3 spans 15 amino acids. Trimming removed 3 bases at V and 2 bases at J, with 12 bases between. Per germline, CDR1 SEHNR and CDR2 FQNEAQ (reference sequence). The CDR3 spells CASSLGGATTDTQYF. In DNA form, the CDR3 reads TGTGCCAGCAGCTTGGGCGGGGCAACCACAGATACGCAGTATTTT.

J is TRBJ2-1 and V is TRBV6-1; TRBD2 matches at 11 bases. With V trimmed by 4 bases and J by 5 bases, 7 bases remained unmatched. The CDR3 totals 16 residues. Germline V gene data show CDR1 as MNHNS and CDR2 as SASEGT. The CDR3 sequence is CASSGTLAGANNEQFF. The CDR3 nucleotides are TGTGCCAGCAGTGGCACACTAGCGGGGGCGAACAATGAGCAGTTCTTC.

DNA for the CDR3: TGCGCCAGCAGCCTGCGGGACCCTTCCTACAATGAGCAGTTCTTC. It encodes CASSLRDPSYNEQFF. The rearrangement links TRBV5-1 to TRBJ2-1; tentatively, D is TRBD2 (6 bases). The CDR3 sequence is 15 residues long. V was clipped by 4 bases and J by 1 base, with 12 bases between them. Germline-derived CDR1 and CDR2 are SGHRS and YFSETQ.